Presented here are 19 T cell receptor beta chains from one specimen sequenced in a study of T cell repertoires in cytomegalovirus infection (dated by TCRdb to about 2019). The sample's treatment or condition label, decoded: in vitro stimulation with specific CMV peptide epitopes to enrich CMV-specific T cells. Sequencer: Illumina HiSeq 1500. Through fastp at Q25 and MiXCR, TCRdb rebuilt clones from the public reads, retaining in-frame beta chains. For every CDR3 protein sequence, its rows merge into one entry that carries the most common genes and DNA. For this sample the table gives 100,000 to 150,000 distinct CDR3 sequences, of which approximately 30% were detected only once. Roughly three fifths of the sample is in the top ten clones. Their antigens are not known. The specimen comprised CD8+ T cells from cultured PBMCs, sampled from culture after CMV antigen stimulation. All receptors come from a human donor in good health (CMV status not recorded). Some clones in this sample may be carry-over from other donors' samples.

In its sample, this clonotype was seen a few times. This chain links TRBV7-2 with TRBJ2-1, with D perhaps matching TRBD1 or TRBD2 (6 bases each). From germline, CDR1 is SGHTA and CDR2 FQGNSA. With 3 bases removed from V and 5 bases from J, the gap between germline ends came to 17 bases. The CDR3 is 16 amino acids. The CDR3 loop reads CASSLKRGTLNNEQFF. CDR3 DNA sequence: TGTGCCAGCAGCTTGAAAAGGGGGACTTTAAACAATGAGCAGTTCTTC. The full variable domain, its missing parts supplied by reference TRBV7-2 and TRBJ2-1, is GAGVSQSPSNKVTEKGKDVELRCDPISGHTALYWYRQSLGQGLEFLIYFQGNSAPDKSGLPSDRFSAERTGGSVSTLTIQRTQQEDSAVYLCASSLKRGTLNNEQFFGPGTRLTVL.

V is TRBV5-8 and J is TRBJ2-1, with D tentatively TRBD2 (5 bases). Germline assignment: CDR1 SGHTS and CDR2 YDEGEE. There are 13 residues in the CDR3. V was shortened by 4 bases and J by 4 bases, with 9 bases between the two germline ends. For the CDR3, the DNA is TGTGCCAGCAGCCCGGACTGGTACAATGAGCAGTTCTTC. Translation gives CASSPDWYNEQFF.

This clonotype was observed at least ten times. The CDR3 DNA follows: TGTGCCAGCAGTCCTTCGACAGGGGATGGCTATGGCTACACCTTC. Protein product: CASSPSTGDGYGYTF. The rearrangement links TRBV6-1 to TRBJ1-2; 8 nucleotides agree with TRBD1. The length of the CDR3 is 15 residues. Germline V CDR1 and CDR2: MNHNS, SASEGT. V shed 5 bases and J 4 bases; nucleotides not matched to a gene: 9.

This clonotype has ten or more counts. This CDR3 reads CASSFLAGGLNPDTQYF. CDR3 sequence (DNA): TGTGCCAGCAGCTTTCTAGCGGGGGGGCTAAATCCAGATACGCAGTATTTT. The chain joins TRBV7-8 to TRBJ2-3, with 12 bases identical to TRBD2. J gave up 4 bases and V 3 bases, and 8 bases lay outside the gene matches. CDR3 length: 17 residues. Germline V gives CDR1 SGHVS, CDR2 FQNEAQ. Looking up the rest from reference TRBV7-8 and TRBJ2-3 gives the full variable domain: GAGVSQSPRYKVAKRGQDVALRCDPISGHVSLFWYQQALGQGPEFLTYFQNEAQLDKSGLPSDRFFAERPEGSVSTLKIQRTQQEDSAVYLCASSFLAGGLNPDTQYFGPGTRLTVL.

This sequence joins TRBV19 and TRBJ1-5; D is unresolved. V was clipped by 3 bases and J by 0 bases, with 6 bases between them. This CDR3 region has 14 residues. The germline CDR1 and CDR2 sequences are LNHDA and SQIVND (reference sequence). DNA for the CDR3: TGTGCCAGTAGTATTGGGTATAGCAATCAGCCCCAGCATTTT. Translating it yields CASSIGYSNQPQHF.

CDR3 nucleotide sequence: TGTGCCAGCAGAAACCGGGACATTCACTATGGCTACACCTTC. Its protein is CASRNRDIHYGYTF. This sequence joins TRBV27 and TRBJ1-2, with D possibly matching TRBD1 (6 bases). V shed 6 bases and J shed 3 bases, with 14 bases lying between them. The CDR3 extends over 14 amino acids. Germline assignment: CDR1 MNHEY and CDR2 SMNVEV (reference sequence).

This sequence joins TRBV10-3 and TRBJ2-7; D call uncertain. The germline V gene encodes CDR1 ENHRY and CDR2 SYGVKD. The V gene lost 1 base and the J gene lost 1 base, with 8 bases spanning the gap. There are 14 residues in the CDR3. The CDR3 protein is CAISEWQNSYEQYF. CDR3 in DNA: TGTGCCATCAGTGAGTGGCAGAATTCCTACGAGCAGTACTTC.

The chain couples TRBV20-1 to TRBJ2-7, with TRBD1 matching 8 bases. The CDR3 extends over 13 amino acids. J lost 4 bases, V lost 6 bases, and 8 bases had no gene match. The germline gives CDR1 DFQATT, CDR2 SNEGSKA (reference sequence). CDR3 sequence (DNA): TGCAGTGCAAGACAGGGGCTGGGGTACGAGCAGTACTTC. Protein sequence: CSARQGLGYEQYF.

The sample holds a few counts of this clonotype. V is TRBV25-1 and J is TRBJ1-1; unclear D gene. The CDR3 runs to 12 residues. Germline V lookup: CDR1 MGHDK, CDR2 SYGVNS. With 1 base removed from V and 2 bases from J, the gap between germline ends came to 2 bases. The DNA for the CDR3 is TGTGCCAGCAGTGAATCAAACACTGAAGCTTTCTTT. It translates to CASSESNTEAFF.

A remark on this clonotype: The germline gene is not matched at one end of the junction; a read error may be the cause. The chain has TRBV7-7 and TRBJ1-3, with 10 bases lining up with TRBD1. CDR1 and CDR2 (germline): SSHAT, FNYEAQ (reference sequence). CDR3 length: 15 amino acids. The CDR3 DNA sequence: TGTGCTAGCAGCTTGGGGACAGGGGCTGGAAACACCATATATTTT. Translated: CASSLGTGAGNTIYF.

This clonotype was observed at least ten times. V usage is TRBV11-1 and J usage is TRBJ1-6; no clear D. Germline loops: CDR1 SGHAT, CDR2 FQDESV (reference sequence). There are 14 residues in the CDR3. The V end lost 5 bases, the J end lost 6 bases, and 11 bases lay between the germline ends. The CDR3 coding sequence is TGTGCCAGCAGCGGCGGGGTTCCTAATTCACCCCTCCACTTT. It yields the protein CASSGGVPNSPLHF.

The chain has TRBV4-1 and TRBJ1-3, with a tentative D call TRBD1 (5 bases). CDR3 length: 15 amino acids. CDR1 is MGHRA and CDR2 is YSYEKL in the germline V gene. Trimming shortened V by 4 bases and J by 4 bases, and 14 bases separated the two germline ends. The DNA for the CDR3 is TGCGCCAGCAGCCTTAACGGGGGGATCGGAAACACCATATATTTT. Translating gives CASSLNGGIGNTIYF.

This chain uses TRBV7-9 with TRBJ1-4; D is undetermined. Deletions cut 5 bases from V and 6 bases from J, with 16 bases between. CDR1 and CDR2 from the germline V gene are SEHNR and FQNEAQ (reference sequence). The CDR3 is made up of 15 amino acids. DNA of the CDR3: TGTGCCAGCAGCAGGCCCATTGGGGTTGATGAAAAACTGTTTTTT. Amino acid sequence: CASSRPIGVDEKLFF.

This clonotype was counted many times. The gene calls are TRBV5-6 and TRBJ2-4; tentative D call: TRBD1 (5 bases). From germline, CDR1 is SGHDT and CDR2 YYEEEE. The length of the CDR3 is 13 residues. Trimming took 0 bases from V and 6 from J, leaving 7 bases between them. CDR3 nucleotide sequence: TGTGCCAGCAGCTTGGGGCAGGGAAACATTCAGTACTTC. It encodes CASSLGQGNIQYF. The whole variable domain, remainder taken from reference TRBV5-6 and TRBJ2-4, is DAGVTQSPTHLIKTRGQQVTLRCSPKSGHDTVSWYQQALGQGPQFIFQYYEEEERQRGNFPDRFSGHQFPNYSSELNVNALLLGDSALYLCASSLGQGNIQYFGAGTRLSVL.

This rearrangement joins TRBV9 to TRBJ2-3; 8 bases are a match to TRBD1. This CDR3 has 14 residues. With 4 bases clipped from V and 2 bases from J, the junction kept 3 bases outside the gene matches. Germline V lookup: CDR1 SGDLS, CDR2 YYNGEE. The CDR3 here is CASSRQGTTDTQYF. In nucleotides, the CDR3 is TGTGCCAGCAGCCGACAGGGGACCACAGATACGCAGTATTTT.

This clonotype was detected a few times. The CDR3: CASSLMVTDSGANVLTF. The CDR3 DNA is TGTGCCAGCAGCTTAATGGTGACGGACTCTGGGGCCAACGTCCTGACTTTC. The J gene is TRBJ2-6, the V gene TRBV7-9; D is unclear. Trimming pared 2 bases from V and 0 bases from J, leaving 11 bases between. This CDR3 is built from 17 residues. Per germline, CDR1 SEHNR and CDR2 FQNEAQ (reference sequence).

This clonotype was observed a single time. The gene calls are TRBV4-3 and TRBJ1-2; D perhaps matches TRBD1 (5 bases). The germline V gene has CDR1 LGHNA and CDR2 YSLEER. This CDR3 has 15 amino acids. V lost 0 bases to trimming and J lost 2 bases, with 10 bases between them. The DNA for the CDR3 is TGCGCCAGCAGCCAAGATCTTCGGGGGAACTATGGCTACACCTTC. Translation gives CASSQDLRGNYGYTF.

This chain joins TRBV4-3 and TRBJ2-1, with 7 bases matching TRBD1. V trimming: 0 bases; J trimming: 3 bases; junction bases outside the gene matches: 2. The germline CDR1 and CDR2 sequences are LGHNA and YSLEER. The CDR3 loop spans 15 amino acids. The CDR3 is CASSQERDSYNEQFF. The DNA for the CDR3 is TGCGCCAGCAGCCAAGAACGGGACAGCTACAATGAGCAGTTCTTC.

For this clonotype: This may come from a read error, since a much larger clone is one base off. The chain joins TRBV29-1 to TRBJ1-6; maybe TRBD1 (6 bases). The germline V gene has CDR1 SQVTM and CDR2 ANQGSEA. This CDR3 is 13 amino acids long. The CDR3 DNA reads as TGCAGCGTGACTACGACAGGCAATTTACCCCTCCACTTT. Translation: CSVTTTGNLPLHF.